A selection of T cell receptor beta chains follows, all from one sample in a study of control samples from healthy donors and cancer patients. Clones were read by immunoSEQ multiplex PCR, and TCRdb kept only the in-frame ones, dropping some. The profile covers about 120,000 clones, with about 83% appearing a single time and around 10% taken by the ten largest. The sample consisted of blood. The receptors stem from a man aged 25 to 40 in good health. CDR3s include the opening cysteine and the closing phenylalanine or tryptophan. D genes are given only for firm matches. Clone size is stated in some rows and not others, as once, few, many or a class when expanded.

cdr3_aa | cdr3_nt | v_call | clone_size | j_call | d_call | cdr3_length
CAWTGTGLSGTGELFF | TGTGCCTGGACTGGGACAGGGTTATCCGGCACCGGGGAGCTGTTTTTT | TRBV30 | NA | TRBJ2-2 | TRBD1 | 16
CASIPGQANQPQHF | TGTGCCAGTATCCCCGGACAGGCCAATCAGCCCCAGCATTTT | TRBV19 | NA | TRBJ1-5 | TRBD1 | 14
CATSDSAYGYTF | TGTGCCACCAGTGATTCAGCTTATGGCTACACCTTC | TRBV24-1 | once | TRBJ1-2 | NA | 12
CASSLGAYPYNEQFF | TGTGCCAGCAGCTTAGGGGCTTACCCTTACAATGAGCAGTTCTTC | TRBV7-6 | NA | TRBJ2-1 | NA | 15
CASSFRRVRGQETQYF | TGTGCCAGCAGTTTCAGGAGGGTTAGGGGGCAAGAGACCCAGTACTTC | TRBV6-5 | NA | TRBJ2-5 | NA | 16
CASSAHHTEAFF | TGTGCCAGCAGCGCACACCACACTGAAGCTTTCTTT | TRBV9 | once | TRBJ1-1 | NA | 12
CASSYSVGANTGELFF | TGTGCCAGCAGTTACTCCGTGGGGGCGAACACCGGGGAGCTGTTTTTT | TRBV6-6 | NA | TRBJ2-2 | NA | 16
CASSPPRGAAETQYF | TGTGCCAGCTCACCACCCCGGGGGGCTGCAGAGACCCAGTACTTC | TRBV18 | NA | TRBJ2-5 | NA | 15
CASRLRTDSNQPQHF | TGTGCCAGTAGGCTCAGAACCGATAGCAATCAGCCCCAGCATTTT | TRBV19 | NA | TRBJ1-5 | NA | 15
CASSPSSSGQGIGEQYF | TGTGCCAGCAGCCCTAGTTCCTCGGGACAGGGTATTGGCGAGCAGTACTTC | TRBV9 | once | TRBJ2-7 | TRBD1 | 17
CASHRQGGSPLHF | TGTGCCAGCCACCGACAGGGAGGTTCACCCCTCCACTTT | TRBV6-5 | NA | TRBJ1-6 | TRBD1 | 13
CASSLYALAVTGELFF | TGTGCCAGCAGCTTATACGCACTAGCGGTCACCGGGGAGCTGTTTTTT | TRBV7-2 | NA | TRBJ2-2 | TRBD2 | 16
CASSQVETEAFF | TGCGCCAGCAGCCAAGTGGAGACTGAAGCTTTCTTT | TRBV4-1 | NA | TRBJ1-1 | NA | 12
CASSLEADGGPRTF | TGCGCCAGCAGCTTGGAAGCGGACGGCGGCCCTCGGACCTTC | TRBV5-1 | NA | TRBJ1-2 | NA | 14
CASSEGYQPQHF | TGTGCCAGCAGCGAAGGGTATCAGCCCCAGCATTTT | TRBV28 | NA | TRBJ1-5 | NA | 12
CASSFSDWGDTQYF | TGTGCCAGCAGCTTTTCGGACTGGGGAGATACGCAGTATTTT | TRBV5-5 | NA | TRBJ2-3 | NA | 14
CASSQGESLQNSPLHF | TGTGCCAGCAGCCAAGGGGAGTCCTTACAGAATTCACCCCTCCACTTT | TRBV3-1/TRBV3-2 | NA | TRBJ1-6 | NA | 16
CASSLSGILQETQYF | TGTGCCAGCAGCTTAAGCGGAATCCTACAAGAGACCCAGTACTTC | TRBV7-2 | NA | TRBJ2-5 | NA | 15
CASSLGDRVEGYTF | TGCGCCAGCAGCTTGGGGGACAGGGTAGAAGGCTACACCTTC | TRBV5-1 | NA | TRBJ1-2 | TRBD1 | 14
CASSLLRQGARGANVLTF | TGTGCCAGCAGCTTGCTTAGACAGGGGGCGCGAGGGGCCAACGTCCTGACTTTC | TRBV9 | once | TRBJ2-6 | TRBD1 | 18
CASSQEGTGGGNEQFF | TGTGCCAGCAGCCAAGAGGGGACAGGGGGCGGGAATGAGCAGTTCTTC | TRBV4-2 | NA | TRBJ2-1 | TRBD1 | 16
CASSLTTGLPHNYGYTF | TGTGCCAGCAGCTTAACGACGGGACTCCCTCATAACTATGGCTACACCTTC | TRBV7-2 | NA | TRBJ1-2 | NA | 17
CASSQGGTYTGELFF | TGTGCCAGCAGCCAAGGGGGGACATACACCGGGGAGCTGTTTTTT | TRBV3-1/TRBV3-2 | once | TRBJ2-2 | NA | 15
CASSRGTGDTGELFF | TGTGCCAGCAGCCGTGGGACAGGGGATACCGGGGAGCTGTTTTTT | TRBV3-1/TRBV3-2 | NA | TRBJ2-2 | TRBD1 | 15
CASTDGNTGELFF | TGTGCCAGCACGGACGGGAACACCGGGGAGCTGTTTTTT | TRBV7-9 | NA | TRBJ2-2 | NA | 13
CSVSDRGSYNEQFF | TGCAGCGTTTCAGACAGGGGCTCCTACAATGAGCAGTTCTTC | TRBV29-1 | NA | TRBJ2-1 | TRBD1 | 14
CACSLTGNSPLHF | TGTGCCTGCTCTTTAACAGGGAACTCACCCCTCCACTTT | TRBV6-5 | NA | TRBJ1-6 | NA | 13
CASSYSVRANSPLHF | TGTGCCAGCAGTTACTCGGTACGGGCTAATTCACCCCTCCACTTT | TRBV6-5 | few | TRBJ1-6 | NA | 15
CASSLARGGAQGAQHF | TGTGCCAGCAGCTTAGCACGGGGGGGGGCCCAGGGAGCCCAGCATTTT | TRBV7-8 | NA | TRBJ1-5 | NA | 16
CASSLLGNQPQHF | TGTGCCAGCAGTTTATTAGGTAATCAGCCCCAGCATTTT | TRBV28 | NA | TRBJ1-5 | NA | 13
CASGFWWLAGSNTGELFF | TGTGCTAGTGGTTTTTGGTGGCTAGCGGGGAGTAACACCGGGGAGCTGTTTTTT | TRBV12-5 | NA | TRBJ2-2 | TRBD2 | 18
CAWISRGSMNTEAFF | TGTGCCTGGATAAGTAGGGGATCCATGAACACTGAAGCTTTCTTT | TRBV30 | NA | TRBJ1-1 | NA | 15
CASSRSRYEQYF | TGCGCCAGCAGCCGATCCCGCTACGAGCAGTACTTC | TRBV10-1 | few | TRBJ2-7 | NA | 12
CASSQPPGQGPRAFF | TGTGCCAGCAGTCAGCCTCCGGGACAGGGCCCGAGAGCTTTCTTT | TRBV2 | NA | TRBJ1-1 | TRBD1 | 15
CAWSVQGWETQYF | TGTGCCTGGAGTGTCCAGGGTTGGGAGACCCAGTACTTC | TRBV30 | NA | TRBJ2-5 | NA | 13
CAAGSSWGANYGYTF | TGTGCCGCTGGATCAAGCTGGGGGGCTAACTATGGCTACACCTTC | TRBV19 | NA | TRBJ1-2 | NA | 15
CASSYRQGEGEAFF | TGTGCCAGCTCCTACCGACAGGGCGAAGGTGAAGCTTTCTTT | TRBV18 | NA | TRBJ1-1 | TRBD1 | 14
CACSLGWGGQGEGYTF | TGCGCCTGCAGCCTAGGGTGGGGGGGACAGGGTGAAGGCTACACCTTC | TRBV4-1 | NA | TRBJ1-2 | TRBD1 | 16
CASSEGASGAYEQYF | TGTGCCAGCAGTGAAGGGGCTAGCGGGGCTTACGAGCAGTACTTC | TRBV6-1 | NA | TRBJ2-7 | TRBD2 | 15
CASIKLAGADEQFF | TGTGCCAGCATAAAGCTAGCGGGGGCGGATGAGCAGTTCTTC | TRBV6-5 | NA | TRBJ2-1 | TRBD2 | 14
CASSYFVENTEAFF | TGTGCCAGCAGCTACTTTGTGGAGAACACTGAAGCTTTCTTT | TRBV7-9 | NA | TRBJ1-1 | NA | 14
CATSDPGLPDTQYF | TGTGCCACCAGTGATCCTGGACTCCCAGATACGCAGTATTTT | TRBV24-1 | NA | TRBJ2-3 | NA | 14
CASSFDRNSGNTIYF | TGCGCCAGCAGCTTTGACCGCAACTCTGGAAACACCATATATTTT | TRBV5-1 | NA | TRBJ1-3 | NA | 15
CASSLDPGQGNYGYTF | TGTGCCAGCAGCTTAGATCCGGGACAGGGTAACTATGGCTACACCTTC | TRBV7-8 | NA | TRBJ1-2 | TRBD1 | 16
CATTGGPGDSNQPQHF | TGTGCCACCACAGGAGGGCCAGGGGATAGCAATCAGCCCCAGCATTTT | TRBV15 | NA | TRBJ1-5 | NA | 16
CATSDRAHEQFF | TGTGCCACCTCCGACAGGGCCCATGAGCAGTTCTTC | TRBV25-1 | once | TRBJ2-1 | TRBD1 | 12
CASGLVPGEQFF | TGTGCTAGTGGTTTGGTACCAGGAGAGCAGTTCTTC | TRBV12-5 | NA | TRBJ2-1 | NA | 12
CASTLSTQNTEAFF | TGTGCCAGCACCCTATCTACTCAGAACACTGAAGCTTTCTTT | TRBV11-2 | NA | TRBJ1-1 | NA | 14
CAISEGVSNQPQHF | TGTGCCATCAGTGAGGGCGTCAGCAATCAGCCCCAGCATTTT | TRBV10-3 | NA | TRBJ1-5 | NA | 14
CASSQDNYNEQFF | TGCGCCAGCAGCCAAGATAATTACAATGAGCAGTTCTTC | TRBV4-1 | once | TRBJ2-1 | NA | 13
CASSLGGGGSGETQYF | TGTGCCAGCAGCTTAGGAGGTGGGGGGAGTGGCGAGACCCAGTACTTC | TRBV7-6 | NA | TRBJ2-5 | NA | 16
CASSLRGRVDSPLHF | TGTGCCAGCAGCTTAAGGGGGAGGGTTGATTCACCCCTCCACTTT | TRBV7-3 | NA | TRBJ1-6 | NA | 15
CASSAGNTIYF | TGTGCCAGCAGTGCCGGAAACACCATATATTTT | TRBV25-1 | NA | TRBJ1-3 | NA | 11